Each of the 4 T cell receptor beta chains below was sequenced from the same sample in a study of shared clonotypes between healthy human individuals. CD45RO-negative, CCR7-selected cells formed the naive CD8 fraction, which excluded terminally differentiated effector memory CD45RA+ cells. Sequenced by immunoSEQ multiplex PCR; TCRdb stores in-frame clones only, minus some. The profile shows about 2.1 million clones, about 93% of them singletons. The sequencing sample was made of naive CD8+ T cells from PBMCs. Receptor source: a man aged 18 to 35 in good health. Some clones in this sample may be carry-over from other donors' samples.

This chain connects TRBV5-6 to TRBJ1-4; D is unclear. Germline V CDR1 and CDR2: SGHDT, YYEEEE. The CDR3 consists of 15 residues. V dropped 4 bases and J dropped 2 bases, with 12 bases sitting between them. CDR3 sequence: CASSLLMGTNEKLFF. CDR3 bases: TGTGCCAGCAGCCTGCTAATGGGTACTAATGAAAAACTGTTTTTT.

Details on this clone: The same CDR3 arises from other DNA sequences in this sample as well. This chain uses TRBV30 with TRBJ2-7, with a weak D call TRBD2 (5 bases). The CDR3 extends over 13 amino acids. V was cut by 0 bases and J by 3 bases, with 9 bases left in between. From germline, CDR1 is GTSNPN and CDR2 SVGIG (reference sequence). The CDR3 bases are TGTGCCTGGAGTGTACGGGGAAACTACGAGCAGTACTTC. Protein sequence: CAWSVRGNYEQYF. Filled out from reference TRBV30 and TRBJ2-7, the complete variable domain reads SQTIHQWPATLVQPVGSPLSLECTVEGTSNPNLYWYRQAAGRGLQLLFYSVGIGQISSEVPQNLSASRPQDRQFILSSKKLLLSDSGFYLCAWSVRGNYEQYFGPGTRLTVT.

This rearrangement joins TRBV15 to TRBJ1-4; D not certain. The CDR3 spans 17 residues. Germline-derived CDR1 and CDR2 are LNHNV and YYDKDF (reference sequence). Trimming left V 0 bases short and J 5 bases short, with 16 bases between. The CDR3 DNA reads TGTGCCACCAGCAGAGATAAGCTGGCAGGACGAAATGAAAAACTGTTTTTT. Encoded protein: CATSRDKLAGRNEKLFF.

The V gene is TRBV15, the J gene TRBJ2-1; 8 bases are shared with TRBD2. The trim removed 1 base at V and 5 bases at J, leaving 4 bases unmatched. From germline, CDR1 is LNHNV and CDR2 YYDKDF (reference sequence). This CDR3 contains 15 residues. This CDR3 reads CATSRVAGIHNEQFF. The CDR3 DNA reads as TGTGCCACCAGCAGAGTAGCGGGGATCCACAATGAGCAGTTCTTC.